The present TCR beta chain was sequenced within a study of T cells in Graves' hyperthyroidism and ophthalmopathy (dated by TCRdb to the late 2010s). In the study overall: Peripheral blood was sampled at the time of initial diagnosis, prior to any treatment. After blood sampling, hyperthyroidism patients were treated with methimazole at a starting dose of 30 mg daily, and ophthalmopathy patients were treated with high-dose intravenous methylprednisolone. TCR Vbeta CDR3 sequencing of roughly 140 peripheral blood samples (about 45 ophthalmopathy, about 75 hyperthyroidism and approximately 17 progressor patients) is reported in the paper. The roughly 91 discovery patients were randomly divided into training and test sets at a 7:3 ratio. Whether ophthalmopathy could be predicted prospectively was tested in an independent validation cohort made up of under 20 hyperthyroidism patients plus 17 patients who later progressed to ophthalmopathy. Thyroid tissue and blood T-cell repertoires from roughly 6 Graves' hyperthyroidism patients were also compared in the study. To identify distinguishing TCR V-J signatures, a discovery cohort of 90 to 100 patients was used, comprising 40 to 45 with Graves' ophthalmopathy and around 57 with stable Graves' hyperthyroidism. Results the study describes overall, beyond this receptor: Sample size was not statistically predetermined, and blinding of investigators to group allocation was not performed. In validation, the model predicted progression to ophthalmopathy with over 65% sensitivity and about 73% specificity, a median of about six months before onset. A model built on a 13 V-J signature distinguished ophthalmopathy from stable hyperthyroidism, reaching about 88% sensitivity and approximately 83% specificity in cross-validation and 80%/75% in testing. Most expanded thyroid clonotypes (frequency above 0.001) were also detected in blood, suggesting blood repertoires may reflect thyroid immune responses.

Inclusive of the bounding cysteine and phenylalanine, the CDR3 is 17 residues long. The kept DNA is CDR3 alone, 51 bases in frame from the first base. V is cut back by 3 bases and J by 0 bases, with 2 bases in the junction unmatched. The germline V gene supplies CDR1 MNHNS and CDR2 SASEGT. TCR beta CDR3 regions were amplified from RNA transcripts. A first-round RT-PCR of the TCR CDR3 used the HTBI primer set with the Qiagen OneStep RT-PCR kit. A second multiplex PCR round built the libraries, followed by size selection and purification. Libraries were sequenced paired-end with 100 bp reads on an Illumina HiSeq2000. The original methods were these. SOAPnuke was used to process the raw data, throwing out any read that contained adapters or uncalled bases, had a mean Phred below 15, or lacked an exact constant-primer or identifier match. High-quality paired reads were merged with COPE v1.2.5, and unique nucleotide sequences were defined as clonotypes. MiTCR v1.1 was used to align the clonotypes against IMGT TRBV, TRBD and TRBJ reference segments. The analysis included only V-J combinations with a frequency above 0.0001, which together covered approximately 99% of the repertoires. A TCS score was defined as the ratio between F50 (clonal expansion) and ExV (chaos), using BLOSUM62-based TCRdist between CDR3 peptides within each V-J. Welch's t-statistics and random forest reduced several hundred V-J features to 13, which were used in a naive Bayes classifier (R e1071). Using fastp at Q25 and MiXCR, TCRdb reprocessed the public reads and kept productive beta chains. Under each unique CDR3 protein, matching rows form one entry showing the most common genes and DNA. TCRdb, not the original authors, processed these V and J calls. The table for this sample lists fewer than 450,000 distinct CDR3 sequences; about 18% of them were counted only once. The ten most abundant clones make up around a third of the sample.

The hyperthyroidism patients were between 18 and 65 years old and newly diagnosed, with a disease duration of less than 2 months. Exclusion was applied to patients with uncontrolled infections, other autoimmune diseases, pregnancy or lactation. Clinical symptoms, serum thyroxine and TRAb, thyroid ultrasound, and orbital computed tomography formed the basis for the diagnoses. For progressor patients, blood was drawn at the first diagnosis of hyperthyroidism, before any ophthalmopathy symptoms had appeared. PBMCs were isolated from about 9 ml of fresh peripheral blood by Ficoll-Paque density gradient centrifugation. Patients classed as progressors first received a Graves' hyperthyroidism diagnosis and then went on to develop ophthalmopathy during follow-up. Trizol reagent was used to extract total RNA, and RNA quality was then checked on an Agilent 2100 Bioanalyzer. This clonotype appeared once. Its antigen is currently not known. Nothing much larger sits one base from this clone, and base qualities are not available. One read yields weak evidence.

Sequenced: blood. The TCR was taken from a woman younger than 45 with Graves' hyperthyroidism that later progressed to Graves' ophthalmopathy. This receptor chain uses TRBV6-1 and TRBJ2-1, with 13 bases matching TRBD2. The CDR3 reads as follows: CASSDTSGGVSYNEQFF. The nucleotides are TGTGCCAGCAGTGATACTAGCGGGGGGGTCTCCTACAATGAGCAGTTCTTC.